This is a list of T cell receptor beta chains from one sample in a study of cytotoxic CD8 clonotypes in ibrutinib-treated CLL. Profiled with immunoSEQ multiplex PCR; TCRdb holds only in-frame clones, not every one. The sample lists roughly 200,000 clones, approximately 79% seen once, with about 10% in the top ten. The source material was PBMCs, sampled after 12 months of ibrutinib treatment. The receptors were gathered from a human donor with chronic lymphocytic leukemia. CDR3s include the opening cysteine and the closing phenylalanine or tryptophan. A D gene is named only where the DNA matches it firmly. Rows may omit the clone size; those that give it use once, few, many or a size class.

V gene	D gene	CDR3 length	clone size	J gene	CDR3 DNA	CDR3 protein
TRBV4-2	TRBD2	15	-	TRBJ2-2	TGTGCCAGCAGCCAAGATAGCGGGGGGGCCGGGGAGCTGTTTTTT	CASSQDSGGAGELFF
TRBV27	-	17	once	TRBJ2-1	TGTGCCAGCAGTTTATCCAAGCGGCTGAGCTCCTACAATGAGCAGTTCTTC	CASSLSKRLSSYNEQFF
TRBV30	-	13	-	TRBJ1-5	TGTGCCTGGAGTGTTGCGGGTAATCAGCCCCAGCATTTT	CAWSVAGNQPQHF
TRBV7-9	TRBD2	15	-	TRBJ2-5	TGTGCCAGCAGCTTTGGAGGACTAGCGGGAGAGACCCAGTACTTC	CASSFGGLAGETQYF
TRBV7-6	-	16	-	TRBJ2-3	TGTGCCAGCAGCTTAGGGGGCAGGACGATCACAGATACGCAGTATTTT	CASSLGGRTITDTQYF
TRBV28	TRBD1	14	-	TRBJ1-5	TGTGCCAGCAGTCAGGGGACAGGGTATCAGCCCCAGCATTTT	CASSQGTGYQPQHF
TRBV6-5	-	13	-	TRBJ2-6	TGTGCCAGCAGTCCATTGGGGGCCAACGTCCTGACTTTC	CASSPLGANVLTF
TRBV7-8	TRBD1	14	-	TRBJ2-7	TGTGCCAGCAGCTTTGGGACAGCAACCTACGAGCAGTACTTC	CASSFGTATYEQYF
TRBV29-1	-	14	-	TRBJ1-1	TGCAGCGTTGATCCCGTAGGAATGAACACTGAAGCTTTCTTT	CSVDPVGMNTEAFF
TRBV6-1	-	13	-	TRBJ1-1	TGTGCCAGCAGCACCTATGAAAACACTGAAGCTTTCTTT	CASSTYENTEAFF
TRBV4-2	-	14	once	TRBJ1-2	TGTGCCAGCAGCCCCTCGGACGAGGCGCGGGGCTACACCTTC	CASSPSDEARGYTF
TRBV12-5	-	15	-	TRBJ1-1	TGTGCTAGCTCCCCCGTGGGACGGATGGGGACTGAAGCTTTCTTT	CASSPVGRMGTEAFF
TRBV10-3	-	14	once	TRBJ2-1	TGTGCCATCAGCGAGGGGCTCACCTACAATGAGCAGTTCTTC	CAISEGLTYNEQFF
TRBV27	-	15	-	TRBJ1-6	TGTGCCAGCAGTTTATCGGCTCCTGGTATTTCACCCCTCCACTTT	CASSLSAPGISPLHF
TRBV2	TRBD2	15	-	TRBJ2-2	TGTGCCAGCTCGCCTAGCGGGAGTTTAAACGGGGAGCTGTTTTTT	CASSPSGSLNGELFF
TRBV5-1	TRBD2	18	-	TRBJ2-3	TGCGCCAGCAGCTTAACCGGGACTAGCGGGAGATTGGCAGATACGCAGTATTTT	CASSLTGTSGRLADTQYF
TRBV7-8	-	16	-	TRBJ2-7	TGTGCCAGCAGCTTAGCGGGGGCAGGGATATCCTACGAGCAGTACTTC	CASSLAGAGISYEQYF
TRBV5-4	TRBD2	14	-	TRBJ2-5	TGTGCCAGCAGCTTAAGAAGGGGAGGGGAGACCCAGTACTTC	CASSLRRGGETQYF
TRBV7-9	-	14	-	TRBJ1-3	TGTGCCAGCAGCTCTGGGACGGCTGGAAACACCATATATTTT	CASSSGTAGNTIYF
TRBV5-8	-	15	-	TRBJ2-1	TGTGCCAGCAGCCCCCTGGCAGGGACTTACAATGAGCAGTTCTTC	CASSPLAGTYNEQFF
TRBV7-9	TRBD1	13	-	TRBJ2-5	TGTGCCAGCAGCCTGGGACAGGAAGAGACCCAGTACTTC	CASSLGQEETQYF
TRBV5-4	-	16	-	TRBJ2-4	TGTGCCAGCAGCGTGTCGCTCAGGGGAGGCAAAAACATTCAGTACTTC	CASSVSLRGGKNIQYF
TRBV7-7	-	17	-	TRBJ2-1	TGTGCTAGCAGCTTGGCCGCTACAGGAGGTTCTTTCCATGAGCAGTTCTTC	CASSLAATGGSFHEQFF
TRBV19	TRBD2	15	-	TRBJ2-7	TGTGCCAGTTCAATAGCGGGGGGAAGCTCCTACGAGCAGTACTTC	CASSIAGGSSYEQYF
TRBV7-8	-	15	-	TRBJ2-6	TGTGCCAGCAGCTTAGGGGGATACGGGGCCAACGTCCTGACTTTC	CASSLGGYGANVLTF
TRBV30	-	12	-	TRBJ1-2	TGTGCCTGGAGTGGGGGGAACTATGGCTACACCTTC	CAWSGGNYGYTF
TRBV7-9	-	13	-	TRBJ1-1	TGTGCCAGCACATCAGCCGTGAACACTGAAGCTTTCTTT	CASTSAVNTEAFF
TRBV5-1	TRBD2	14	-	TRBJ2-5	TGCGCCAGCAGCTATTGGGGGGGGCAAGAGACCCAGTACTTC	CASSYWGGQETQYF
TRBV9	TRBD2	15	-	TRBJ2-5	TGTGCCAGCAGTGATGTTAGCGGGGGGCAAGAGACCCAGTACTTC	CASSDVSGGQETQYF
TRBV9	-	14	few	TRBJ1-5	TGTGCCAGCAGCGTCGGACAGAGCAATCAGCCCCAGCATTTT	CASSVGQSNQPQHF
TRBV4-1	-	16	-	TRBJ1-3	TGCGCCAGCAGCCTCATGCTACAGATCCCTGGAAACACCATATATTTT	CASSLMLQIPGNTIYF
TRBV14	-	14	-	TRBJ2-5	TGTGCCAGCAGCCAAGCCGGCAGAAAGGAGACCCAGTACTTC	CASSQAGRKETQYF
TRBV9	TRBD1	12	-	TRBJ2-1	TGTGCCAGCAGCTTACCCGGGACAGTGGAGTTCTTC	CASSLPGTVEFF
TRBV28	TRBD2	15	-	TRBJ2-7	TGTGCCAGCAGTTCACCCCCGGGAGGGTCCTACGAGCAGTACTTC	CASSSPPGGSYEQYF
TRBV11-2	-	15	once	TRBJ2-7	TGTGCCAGCAGCCCACGGGATGGAAAGGCCTACGAGCAGTACTTC	CASSPRDGKAYEQYF
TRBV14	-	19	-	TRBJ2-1	TGTGCCAGCAGCCAACCAAGGAACTCACAGCCCTCAGCCTACAATGAGCAGTTCTTC	CASSQPRNSQPSAYNEQFF
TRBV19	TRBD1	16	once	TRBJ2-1	TGTGCCAGTAGTATAGGATTTGGGACAGGATGGAATGAGCAGTTCTTC	CASSIGFGTGWNEQFF
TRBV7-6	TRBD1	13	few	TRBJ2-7	TGTGCCAGCAGCTTACAGGGGGCGGGGGAGCAGTACTTC	CASSLQGAGEQYF
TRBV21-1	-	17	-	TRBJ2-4	TGTGCCAGCAGCAAAGACCCTACTGACATCTCCAAAAACATTCAGTACTTC	CASSKDPTDISKNIQYF
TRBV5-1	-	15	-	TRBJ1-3	TGCGCCAGCAGCCCTTCGGTCGTCTCTGGAAACACCATATATTTT	CASSPSVVSGNTIYF
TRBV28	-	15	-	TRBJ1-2	TGTGCCAGCAGCCTCACGGTCCGCAACCTCGAGGGCTACACCTTC	CASSLTVRNLEGYTF
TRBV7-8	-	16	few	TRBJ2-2	TGTGCCAGCAGCTTATGGAGGGTCAAGAACACCGGGGAGCTGTTTTTT	CASSLWRVKNTGELFF
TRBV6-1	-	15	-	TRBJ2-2	TGTGCCAGCAGTGATCGGGGCGTGGGCACCGGGGAGCTGTTTTTT	CASSDRGVGTGELFF
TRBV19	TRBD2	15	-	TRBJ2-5	TGTGCCTCCGCCGGGGGGGCGGTCTTACAAGAGACCCAGTACTTC	CASAGGAVLQETQYF
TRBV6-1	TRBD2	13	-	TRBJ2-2	TGTGCCGGGAGACTAGCGGGCACCGGGGAGCTGTTTTTT	CAGRLAGTGELFF
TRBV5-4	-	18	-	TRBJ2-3	TGTGCCAGCAGCCTCGACTTCCAGCGGGTGGGTAGCACAGATACGCAGTATTTT	CASSLDFQRVGSTDTQYF
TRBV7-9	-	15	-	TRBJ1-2	TGTGCCAGCAGCTTAGAAAGTGCAGTTTGGAATGGCTACACCTTC	CASSLESAVWNGYTF
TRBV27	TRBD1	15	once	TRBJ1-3	TGTGCCAGCAGTCCCTACCGACAGGGCAGAAACACCATATATTTT	CASSPYRQGRNTIYF
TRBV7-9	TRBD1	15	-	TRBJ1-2	TGTGCCAGCAGCTTAGCGCAGGGACAGCTCTATGGCTACACCTTC	CASSLAQGQLYGYTF
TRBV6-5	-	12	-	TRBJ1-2	TGTGCCAGCAGTTATATTTGGCGGGGCTACACCTTC	CASSYIWRGYTF
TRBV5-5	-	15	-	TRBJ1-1	TGTGCCAGCAGCTTGGATCCGGGGAGAAGAACTGAAGCTTTCTTT	CASSLDPGRRTEAFF
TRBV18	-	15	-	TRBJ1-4	TGTGCCAGCTCACCATCAACCAGAAGCGAGGCAAAACTGTTTTTT	CASSPSTRSEAKLFF